A single sample is the source of the 20 T cell receptor beta chains below, sequenced in a study of shared clonotypes between healthy human individuals. Selected positively for CCR7 and CD45RO-negative, naive CD8 cells excluded terminally differentiated effector memory CD45RA+ cells. Libraries were prepared by immunoSEQ multiplex PCR; TCRdb keeps only in-frame clonotypes and omits some of them. The sample holds about 2 million clones; about 95% are singletons and the top ten take 1% to 1.3%. Sequencing used naive CD8+ T cells sorted from blood. Receptor source: a man between 18 and 29 years old in good health.

This chain joins TRBV6-5 and TRBJ1-1; tentatively, D is TRBD1 (5 bases). In germline, CDR1 is MNHEY, CDR2 SVGAGI. Trimming stripped 0 bases from V and 10 bases from J, with 12 bases between. The CDR3 has 13 residues. For the CDR3, the DNA is TGTGCCAGCAGTTACTCGAGGGGATGGGGAGCTTTCTTT. The encoded protein is CASSYSRGWGAFF.

This chain links TRBV9 with TRBJ1-2; D call uncertain. The CDR3 spans 15 residues. Germline CDR1 reads SGDLS; CDR2 reads YYNGEE. V lost 1 base to trimming and J lost 2 bases, with 12 bases between them. The CDR3 sequence is CASSVLALGNYGYTF. The CDR3 region has the DNA TGTGCCAGCAGCGTATTGGCTCTGGGGAACTATGGCTACACCTTC.

A single count supports this clone. V gene TRBV11-3 combines with J gene TRBJ2-3; possibly TRBD1 for D (6 bases). The germline V gene encodes CDR1 SGHNT and CDR2 YENEEA. The CDR3 covers 12 residues. V was pared by 5 bases and J by 6 bases, with 9 bases between. The CDR3 DNA reads TGTGCCAGCAGCACAGGGTCGGATACGCAGTATTTT. Translating it yields CASSTGSDTQYF.

This clone was observed once. V and J are TRBV7-3 and TRBJ2-5; possible D gene TRBD2, 7 bases. The CDR3 runs 15 residues. V dropped 10 bases and J dropped 3 bases, with 21 bases sitting between them. Germline loops: CDR1 SGHTA, CDR2 FQGTGA. The chain's CDR3 is CATSRVGGDEETQYF. The DNA for the CDR3 is TGTGCCACCAGTCGAGTAGGGGGGGACGAAGAGACCCAGTACTTC.

This chain links TRBV11-2 with TRBJ2-5; 12 nucleotides line up with TRBD2. The CDR3 sequence is 15 residues long. Germline loops: CDR1 SGHAT, CDR2 FQNNGV. With 5 bases clipped from V and 3 bases from J, the junction kept 4 bases outside the gene matches. In DNA form, the CDR3 reads TGTGCCAGCAGCCCTCCTAGCGGGGGGGAAGAGACCCAGTACTTC. This gives the protein CASSPPSGGEETQYF.

This clone was recorded once. The chain has TRBV29-1 and TRBJ2-2, with 7 bases lining up with TRBD1. V was pared by 3 bases and J by 4 bases, with 2 bases of the junction left unmatched. Germline V gene data show CDR1 as SQVTM and CDR2 as ANQGSEA. CDR3 length: 13 residues. The CDR3 sequence is CSVERGLTGELFF. For the CDR3, the DNA is TGCAGCGTTGAGAGGGGGCTCACCGGGGAGCTGTTTTTT.

The rearrangement joins TRBV2 to TRBJ2-5, with TRBD2 as a possible D gene (7 bases). Trimming removed 2 bases from V and 4 bases from J, with 11 bases in between. The CDR3 runs to 14 residues. Germline V lookup: CDR1 SNHLY, CDR2 FYNNEI. The CDR3 DNA follows: TGTGCCAGCAGTGAACTAGGGGGGGGAGAGACCCAGTACTTC. Amino acids: CASSELGGGETQYF.

CDR3 sequence reads: CASKMDRVNTEAFF. CDR3 sequence (DNA): TGTGCCAGTAAGATGGACAGAGTGAACACTGAAGCTTTCTTT. This sequence joins TRBV19 and TRBJ1-1; the D gene is possibly TRBD1 (6 bases). In germline, CDR1 is LNHDA, CDR2 SQIVND (reference sequence). The CDR3 runs 14 residues. V gave up 7 bases and J gave up 0 bases, with 12 bases separating them. The entire variable domain, with the rest obtained from reference TRBV19 and TRBJ1-1, is as follows: DGGITQSPKYLFRKEGQNVTLSCEQNLNHDAMYWYRQDPGQGLRLIYYSQIVNDFQKGDIAEGYSVSREKKESFPLTVTSAQKNPTAFYLCASKMDRVNTEAFFGQGTRLTVV.

The V and J genes are TRBV5-1 and TRBJ1-2; possibly TRBD1 for D (5 bases). CDR3 length equals 14 residues. Per germline, CDR1 SGHRS and CDR2 YFSETQ. Trimming cost V 4 bases and J 2 bases, with 12 bases left between them. The CDR3 region has the DNA TGCGCCAGCAGCGCCGTAACAGGAAACTATGGCTACACCTTC. It translates to CASSAVTGNYGYTF.

The chain carries TRBV5-1 and TRBJ2-5; 8 nucleotides match TRBD1. The V gene end was trimmed by 1 base and the J gene end by 3 bases; junction bases not matched to a gene: 23. This CDR3 comprises 21 residues. The V gene's germline CDR1 is SGHRS and CDR2 YFSETQ. CDR3 in amino acids: CASSLRFVGKVGDRSEETQYF. CDR3 bases: TGCGCCAGCAGCTTGAGGTTTGTCGGAAAGGTCGGGGACAGGAGCGAAGAGACCCAGTACTTC.

The genes are TRBV2 and TRBJ1-4, with no clear D. Trimming shortened V by 6 bases and J by 14 bases, and 13 bases separated the two germline ends. This CDR3 comprises 11 residues. The germline gives CDR1 SNHLY, CDR2 FYNNEI. CDR3 DNA: TGTGCCAGCAGCGATACCCCCGTTCTGTTTTTT. Translation gives CASSDTPVLFF.

The chain uses TRBV4-3 and TRBJ2-6; 8 bases match TRBD2. The CDR3 has 20 residues. Germline V gives CDR1 LGHNA, CDR2 YSLEER. Trimming took 0 bases from V and 2 from J; bases not matched to a gene: 12. CDR3: CASSQEGTSGGSPGANVLTF. The CDR3, as DNA: TGCGCCAGCAGCCAAGAGGGAACTAGCGGCGGGAGCCCTGGGGCCAACGTCCTGACTTTC.

This chain links TRBV6-5 with TRBJ2-5; a possible D gene is TRBD2 (6 bases). The CDR3 sequence is 14 residues long. V dropped 3 bases and J dropped 5 bases, with 13 bases sitting between them. Germline CDR1 MNHEY, CDR2 SVGAGI. CDR3 region: CASSYIGGEETQYF. The CDR3 nucleotides read TGTGCCAGCAGTTATATAGGAGGGGAGGAGACCCAGTACTTC.

As concerns this clone: This CDR3 is also generated by other DNA sequences in the sample. The genes are TRBV11-3 and TRBJ2-7; a weak D match, TRBD1 (6 bases). CDR1 and CDR2 from the germline V gene are SGHNT and YENEEA. This CDR3 region has 13 residues. With 1 base removed from V and 3 bases from J, the gap between germline ends came to 7 bases. The CDR3 reads CASSLAGDYEQYF. The CDR3 DNA reads TGTGCCAGCAGCTTAGCAGGGGACTACGAGCAGTACTTC.

This chain joins TRBV6-1 and TRBJ1-3; a weak D match, TRBD1 (5 bases). The CDR3 length is 16 residues. V lost 1 base and J 0 bases, leaving 10 bases between the germline ends. CDR1 and CDR2 from the germline V gene are MNHNS and SASEGT. CDR3 sequence reads: CASSEGQTFSGNTIYF. Here the CDR3 DNA reads TGTGCCAGCAGTGAAGGACAGACCTTCTCTGGAAACACCATATATTTT.

The V gene is TRBV14, the J gene TRBJ2-1; TRBD2 agrees at 10 bases. This CDR3 is 16 amino acids long. Per the germline V gene, CDR1 is SGHDN and CDR2 is FVKESK. The J segment lost 8 bases and the V segment lost 4 bases, leaving 11 bases of the junction unmatched. The CDR3 loop reads CASSLSERGGWDEQFF. The CDR3 DNA sequence: TGTGCCAGCAGCCTGTCAGAGCGGGGGGGATGGGATGAGCAGTTCTTC. The full variable domain, rest sourced from reference TRBV14 and TRBJ2-1, is EAGVTQFPSHSVIEKGQTVTLRCDPISGHDNLYWYRRVMGKEIKFLLHFVKESKQDESGMPNNRFLAERTGGTYSTLKVQPAELEDSGVYFCASSLSERGGWDEQFFGPGTRLTVL.

This chain joins TRBV6-5 and TRBJ2-7; TRBD1 aligns across 7 bases. J was trimmed by 5 bases and V by 2 bases; bases with no gene match: 9. In germline, CDR1 is MNHEY, CDR2 SVGAGI. The CDR3 extends over 15 amino acids. CDR3: CASSYHLGGSDEQYF. The CDR3 DNA follows: TGTGCCAGCAGTTACCATCTAGGGGGCAGCGACGAGCAGTACTTC.

The chain recombines TRBV5-6 with TRBJ2-7; the D gene is possibly TRBD2 (5 bases). The length of the CDR3 is 14 residues. V shed 2 bases and J shed 6 bases, with 15 bases lying between them. The V gene's germline CDR1 is SGHDT and CDR2 YYEEEE. The CDR3 nucleotides read TGTGCCAGCAGCTTTGGTGGGAGCGGACTCGAGCAGTACTTC. Protein sequence: CASSFGGSGLEQYF.

In regard to this clone: Other DNA sequences in this specimen translate into the identical CDR3. The CDR3 DNA follows: TGTGCCAGCAGTTACGGAAGGGGCACTGAAGCTTTCTTT. This gives the protein CASSYGRGTEAFF. The V and J genes are TRBV6-5 and TRBJ1-1; D is perhaps TRBD1 (5 bases). Trimming left V 2 bases short and J 4 bases short, with 8 bases between. Per germline, CDR1 MNHEY and CDR2 SVGAGI. The length of the CDR3 is 13 residues.

As for this clone: This specimen includes other DNA sequences encoding the same CDR3. The chain combines TRBV27 with TRBJ2-2; D not resolved. The CDR3 spans 14 residues. Germline V gene data show CDR1 as MNHEY and CDR2 as SMNVEV (reference sequence). V gave up 3 bases and J gave up 0 bases, with 5 bases separating them. In DNA form, the CDR3 reads TGTGCCAGCAGTTTTGGAGCGAACACCGGGGAGCTGTTTTTT. Amino acid sequence: CASSFGANTGELFF.